This T cell receptor (beta chain) was identified in a study of blood T cells in healthy people across ages. A second PCR, run for about 6 to 12 cycles, used a sample-barcoded 5' primer plus a J-beta primer mix. TCRdb independently ran MiXCR on the 5' RACE reads; one entry per CDR3 protein. The sample comprises about 760,000 distinct CDR3 sequences, around three fifths of which are singletons, and roughly 25% rests with the top ten. Germline V lookup: CDR1 SGHRS, CDR2 YFSETQ. CDR3 length: 13 residues. V was clipped by 7 bases and J by 7 bases, with 18 bases between them. The chain is built from TRBV5-1 and TRBJ2-7; the D gene is possibly TRBD1 (6 bases). This clonotype originated in a man aged 40-49 years in good health. Sequenced: blood. CDR3 in amino acids: CASSKNRVGEQYF. The DNA for the CDR3 is TGCGCCAGCTCCAAGAACAGGGTTGGTGAGCAGTACTTC.